This T cell receptor beta chain comes out of a study of memory CD4+ T cells and cytomegalovirus serostatus. General study results and limits: Suggested: most of the CMV-linked TCR signature lies in CD4+ memory cells. CD4+ memory repertoires contained about two fifths of the roughly 160 reported CMV TCRbeta sequences.

The sort gate was single viable CD3+CD4+CD8-CD45RO+ cells for memory CD4+ T cells. Donors' CMV status reflects serum IgG against pp150, pp28, p38, p52. Positive selection with CD4 microbeads enriched total CD4+ T cells. Clones were sequenced by immunoSEQ multiplex PCR, and TCRdb holds only the in-frame ones, with some missing. The sample has tens of thousands of clones, around 88% seen once. With respect to this clone: The antigen is unknown.

Sequenced: memory CD4+ T cells from blood. This receptor was taken from an adult in good health and CMV-seropositive.

The CDR3 DNA reads TGCGCCAGCAGCATCGATGGGGACTCCTACAATGAGCAGTTCTTC. Its protein is CASSIDGDSYNEQFF. V gene TRBV5-1 combines with J gene TRBJ2-1; D unresolved. The V gene's germline CDR1 is SGHRS and CDR2 YFSETQ. The ends were cut back, 4 bases at V and 0 bases at J, with 11 bases in the middle. The length of the CDR3 is 15 residues.